This T cell receptor (beta chain) was identified during a study of cytomegalovirus exposure and HLA in healthy donors. Trimming took off 4 bases at V and 4 bases at J, with 21 bases between the two ends. The CDR3 sequence is 16 residues long. CDR1 is SGHRS and CDR2 is YFSETQ in the germline V gene. The assay was immunoSEQ multiplex PCR, and TCRdb's table has in-frame clones only and misses some. The sample includes around 250,000 clones, around 91% of them seen just once. The clonotype was recovered from a woman aged 18-29 years in good health and CMV-seronegative. V and J are TRBV5-1 and TRBJ2-7, with TRBD2 as a possible D gene (6 bases). Specimen: PBMCs. DNA for the CDR3: TGCGCCAGCAGCCCTACCTTTGGGCGGGGATATTACGAGCAGTACTTC. Its protein is CASSPTFGRGYYEQYF.